Each of the 3 T cell receptor beta chains below was sequenced from the same sample in a study of cytomegalovirus exposure and HLA in healthy donors. TCRdb keeps only in-frame clones here, not all; method: immunoSEQ multiplex PCR. The data show roughly 300,000 clones, around 90% seen once. The sample was PBMCs. These receptors all come from a woman in her 30s in good health and CMV-seropositive.

The rearrangement uses TRBV5-4 and TRBJ2-1, with TRBD2 identical over 11 bases. V trimming: 4 bases; J trimming: 4 bases; junction bases outside the gene matches: 4. Per the germline V gene, CDR1 is SGHNT and CDR2 is YYREEE (reference sequence). This CDR3 is 15 amino acids long. The CDR3 sequence: CASSLGTSGYNEQFF. The CDR3 DNA follows: TGTGCCAGCAGCCTTGGGACTAGCGGTTACAATGAGCAGTTCTTC.

This rearrangement joins TRBV5-4 to TRBJ1-5; 8 bases agree with TRBD1. The CDR3 is 14 amino acids. Looked up from germline, CDR1 is SGHNT and CDR2 is YYREEE (reference sequence). Trimming took 4 bases from V and 4 from J; bases not matched to a gene: 4. The DNA of the CDR3 is TGTGCCAGCAGCAGAGACAGGGGAAATCAGCCCCAGCATTTT. Its protein product is CASSRDRGNQPQHF.

The chain joins TRBV18 to TRBJ2-1, with 9 bases identical to TRBD1. With V trimmed by 8 bases and J by 2 bases, 7 bases remained unmatched. This CDR3 has 15 amino acids. Germline values: CDR1 KGHSH, CDR2 LQKENI. DNA for the CDR3: TGTGCCAGCACCACAGGGGGCGCCCCCTACAATGAGCAGTTCTTC. Its protein is CASTTGGAPYNEQFF.